Presented here are 14 T cell receptor beta chains from one specimen sequenced in a study of beta chain features in type 1 diabetes. Study-wide results and limits: In all four CD4+ subsets, TCRB CDR3 length was significantly, moderately reduced in type 1 diabetes.

All of the isolated RNA was reverse transcribed, so expressed TCRB transcripts were sequenced. The repertoire was sequenced with immunoSEQ multiplex PCR; TCRdb's copy has only in-frame clones and lacks some. The profile shows around 650,000 clones, around an eighth of them singletons. Their antigen targets remain unknown. What was sequenced was naive CD4+ T cells from blood. All receptors derive from a man aged 25-45 years with type 1 diabetes.

The table lists this clone with a few counts. The chain recombines TRBV5-1 with TRBJ2-3; D is uncertain. This CDR3 has 15 residues. Trimming cost V 6 bases and J 0 bases, with 14 bases left between them. Germline CDR1 SGHRS, CDR2 YFSETQ. The CDR3 bases are TGCGCCAGCACCTGGCAGATCGCTAGCACAGATACGCAGTATTTT. Translating gives CASTWQIASTDTQYF.

This clone was counted only a few times. The genes are TRBV11-3 and TRBJ2-5; 14 bases line up with TRBD2. Germline V gene data show CDR1 as SGHNT and CDR2 as YENEEA. CDR3 length: 18 residues. J was trimmed by 0 bases and V by 5 bases; bases with no gene match: 8. DNA for the CDR3: TGTGCCAGCAGCCCCCACGGACTAGCGGGGGGACACCAAGAGACCCAGTACTTC. Its translation is CASSPHGLAGGHQETQYF.

This clone has more than one count but fewer than ten. The chain has TRBV5-1 and TRBJ2-2; D is perhaps TRBD1 or TRBD2 (5 bases each). Looked up from germline, CDR1 is SGHRS and CDR2 is YFSETQ. The length of the CDR3 is 16 residues. The V and J ends lost 4 bases and 1 base respectively, with 14 bases between them. The CDR3 DNA sequence: TGCGCCAGCAGCCGCAGGGACGAGGGGAACACCGGGGAGCTGTTTTTT. Its protein product is CASSRRDEGNTGELFF.

Here the CDR3 reads CASSQDSRDRDLNEQFF. For the CDR3, the DNA is TGCGCCAGCAGCCAAGATAGTCGGGACAGGGATTTAAATGAGCAGTTCTTC. This rearrangement joins TRBV4-3 to TRBJ2-1; 9 bases map to TRBD1. Germline lookup yields CDR1 LGHNA and CDR2 YSLEER. The CDR3 has 17 amino acids. Trimming took 0 bases from V and 7 from J; bases not matched to a gene: 10.

The chain has TRBV28 and TRBJ2-2; D possibly corresponds to TRBD1 (6 bases). The CDR3 spans 15 residues. The V gene lost 7 bases and the J gene lost 5 bases, with 17 bases spanning the gap. CDR1 MDHEN and CDR2 SYDVKM come from the germline V gene. As DNA, the CDR3 is TGTGCCAGCATTACAACAGGGCAAGGGACCGGGGAGCTGTTTTTT. Translated, it gives CASITTGQGTGELFF.

This clone was observed a handful of times. The rearrangement joins TRBV2 to TRBJ2-6; TRBD1 matches at 10 bases. This CDR3 has 18 amino acids. The germline CDR1 and CDR2 sequences are SNHLY and FYNNEI. J was trimmed by 1 base and V by 6 bases; bases with no gene match: 9. This chain's CDR3 is CASRSAGQGTSGANVLTF. CDR3 DNA sequence: TGTGCCAGCAGATCGGCGGGACAGGGGACTTCTGGGGCCAACGTCCTGACTTTC. Full variable domain (outside the CDR3, taken from reference TRBV2 and TRBJ2-6): EPEVTQTPSHQVTQMGQEVILRCVPISNHLYFYWYRQILGQKVEFLVSFYNNEISEKSEIFDDQFSVERPDGSNFTLKIRSTKLEDSAMYFCASRSAGQGTSGANVLTFGAGSRLTVL.

The CDR3 DNA follows: TGCGCCAGCAGCGTAGGGACTAGCAGCTCTGATACGCAGTATTTT. It is translated as CASSVGTSSSDTQYF. This chain links TRBV5-1 with TRBJ2-3; 9 nucleotides match TRBD2. The CDR3 totals 15 residues. In germline, CDR1 is SGHRS, CDR2 YFSETQ. V trimming: 4 bases; J trimming: 6 bases; junction bases outside the gene matches: 9.

This clone was seen a handful of times. In DNA, the CDR3 is TGCAGCGCTGGGGGGTCCACAGATACGCAGTATTTT. Its protein product is CSAGGSTDTQYF. The genes are TRBV29-1 and TRBJ2-3, with a tentative D call TRBD2 (6 bases). The V gene's germline CDR1 is SQVTM and CDR2 ANQGSEA. The CDR3 is 12 amino acids. Trimming removed 7 bases from V and 2 bases from J, with 10 bases in between.

This clone has only a few counts. Other DNA sequences in the sample encode the same CDR3. The V and J genes are TRBV18 and TRBJ1-6; 8 positions agree with TRBD1. The germline V gene has CDR1 KGHSH and CDR2 LQKENI. V dropped 2 bases and J dropped 7; count of bases not matched to a gene: 4. The CDR3 is 15 residues long. The CDR3 here is CASSPGQGDNSPLHF. CDR3 in DNA: TGTGCCAGCTCACCAGGACAGGGAGACAATTCACCCCTCCACTTT.

This clone turned up a few times. The chain recombines TRBV7-2 with TRBJ2-3; 13 bases are shared with TRBD2. Germline V gives CDR1 SGHTA, CDR2 FQGNSA. V shed 6 bases, J shed 1 base, and the junction held 4 bases outside the gene matches. There are 16 residues in the CDR3. CDR3 residues: CASSFTSGGGTDTQYF. The CDR3 nucleotides read TGTGCCAGCAGTTTTACTAGCGGGGGGGGCACAGATACGCAGTATTTT.

This clone was counted a few times. The V and J genes are TRBV5-1 and TRBJ2-3; weak D call: TRBD2 (6 bases). From germline, CDR1 is SGHRS and CDR2 YFSETQ. The CDR3 covers 19 residues. V lost 0 bases and J 1 base, leaving 21 bases between the germline ends. DNA for the CDR3: TGCGCCAGCAGCTTGGCGTCCTCGGGTGCGGGGATACGCACAGATACGCAGTATTTT. Its translation is CASSLASSGAGIRTDTQYF.

This clone was counted only a few times. The chain has TRBV19 and TRBJ2-7, with D possibly matching TRBD1 (6 bases). The CDR3 contains 15 residues. Per germline, CDR1 LNHDA and CDR2 SQIVND (reference sequence). V lost 0 bases and J 1 base, leaving 10 bases between the germline ends. CDR3 amino acids: CASSIDPRGSYEQYF. DNA of the CDR3: TGTGCCAGTAGTATAGATCCCAGGGGATCCTACGAGCAGTACTTC.

This clone was found a few times. The sample contains more than one DNA sequence encoding this CDR3. The genes are TRBV5-1 and TRBJ2-1, with 8 bases fitting TRBD2. From germline, CDR1 is SGHRS and CDR2 YFSETQ. This CDR3 is built from 15 residues. Unmatched junction bases numbered 2, after V lost 1 base and J lost 2 bases. CDR3: CASSLSGGAYNEQFF. For the CDR3, the DNA is TGCGCCAGCAGCTTGAGCGGGGGCGCCTACAATGAGCAGTTCTTC.

This clone showed up just a few times. The chain carries TRBV7-2 and TRBJ2-1; tentatively, D is TRBD1 (6 bases). Trimming left V 5 bases short and J 2 bases short, with 16 bases between. The CDR3 is 16 amino acids. The germline V gene encodes CDR1 SGHTA and CDR2 FQGNSA. Here the CDR3 reads CASSPLRDNTYNEQFF. In DNA, the CDR3 is TGTGCCAGCAGCCCCTTAAGGGACAACACCTACAATGAGCAGTTCTTC.